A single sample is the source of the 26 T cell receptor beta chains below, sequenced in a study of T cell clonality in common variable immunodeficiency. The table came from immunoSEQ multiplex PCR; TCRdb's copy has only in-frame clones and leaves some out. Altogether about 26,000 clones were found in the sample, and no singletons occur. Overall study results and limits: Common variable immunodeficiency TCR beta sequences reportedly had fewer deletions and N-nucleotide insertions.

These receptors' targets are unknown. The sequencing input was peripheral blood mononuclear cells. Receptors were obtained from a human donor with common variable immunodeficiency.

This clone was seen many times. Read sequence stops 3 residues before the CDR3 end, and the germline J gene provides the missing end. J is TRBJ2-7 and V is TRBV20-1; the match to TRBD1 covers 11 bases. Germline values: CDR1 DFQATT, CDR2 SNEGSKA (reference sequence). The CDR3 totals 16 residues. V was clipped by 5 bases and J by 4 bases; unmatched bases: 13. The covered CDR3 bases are TGCAGTGCTGAGGGACAGGGGGTAGCCGGTGGATACGAG. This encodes CSAEGQGVAGGYE. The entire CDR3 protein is CSAEGQGVAGGYEQYF.

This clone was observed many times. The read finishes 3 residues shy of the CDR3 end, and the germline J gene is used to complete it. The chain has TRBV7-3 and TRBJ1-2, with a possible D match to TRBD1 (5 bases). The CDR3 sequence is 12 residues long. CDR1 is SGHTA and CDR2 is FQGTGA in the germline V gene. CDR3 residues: CASSLRGEIYTF. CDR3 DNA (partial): TGTGCCAGCAGCTTAAGGGGGGAGATC. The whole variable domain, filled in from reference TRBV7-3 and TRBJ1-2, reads GAGVSQTPSNKVTEKGKYVELRCDPISGHTALYWYRQSLGQGPEFLIYFQGTGAADDSGLPNDRFFAVRPEGSVSTLKIQRTERGDSAVYLCASSLRGEIYTFGSGTRLTVV.

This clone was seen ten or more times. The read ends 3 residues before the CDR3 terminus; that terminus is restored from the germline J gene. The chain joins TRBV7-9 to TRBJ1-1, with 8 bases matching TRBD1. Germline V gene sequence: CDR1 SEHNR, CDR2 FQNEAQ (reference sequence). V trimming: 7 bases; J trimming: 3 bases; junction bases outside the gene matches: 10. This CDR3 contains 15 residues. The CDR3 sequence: CASNTPTGVYTEAFF. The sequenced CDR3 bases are TGTGCCAGCAACACACCGACAGGGGTATACACTGAA. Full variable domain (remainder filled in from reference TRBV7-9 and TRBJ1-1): DTGVSQNPRHKITKRGQNVTFRCDPISEHNRLYWYRQTLGQGPEFLTYFQNEAQLEKSRLLSDRFSAERPKGSFSTLEIQRTEQGDSAMYLCASNTPTGVYTEAFFGQGTRLTVV.

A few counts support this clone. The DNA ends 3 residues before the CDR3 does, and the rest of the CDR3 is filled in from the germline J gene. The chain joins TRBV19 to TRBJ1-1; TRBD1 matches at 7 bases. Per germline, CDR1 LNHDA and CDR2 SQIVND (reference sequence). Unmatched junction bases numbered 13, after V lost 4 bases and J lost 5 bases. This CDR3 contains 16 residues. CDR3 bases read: TGTGCCAGTAGTACCTCCCCCAGGGGGGCAGGGACTGAA. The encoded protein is CASSTSPRGAGTE. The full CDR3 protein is CASSTSPRGAGTEAFF.

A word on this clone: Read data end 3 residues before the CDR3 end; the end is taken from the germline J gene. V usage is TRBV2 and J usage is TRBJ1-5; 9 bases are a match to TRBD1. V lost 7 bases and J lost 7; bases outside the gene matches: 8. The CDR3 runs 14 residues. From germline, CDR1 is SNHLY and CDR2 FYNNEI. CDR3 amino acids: CASNTGGLKQPQHF. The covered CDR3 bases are TGTGCCAGCAACACAGGGGGCCTCAAGCAGCCC.

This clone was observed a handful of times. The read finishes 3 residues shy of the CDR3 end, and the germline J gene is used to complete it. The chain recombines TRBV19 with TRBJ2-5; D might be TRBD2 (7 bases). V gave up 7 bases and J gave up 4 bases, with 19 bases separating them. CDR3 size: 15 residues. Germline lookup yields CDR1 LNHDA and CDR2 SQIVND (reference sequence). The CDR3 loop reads CASNKGLRGGETQYF. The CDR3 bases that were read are TGTGCCAGTAATAAGGGACTTAGGGGGGGAGAGACC.

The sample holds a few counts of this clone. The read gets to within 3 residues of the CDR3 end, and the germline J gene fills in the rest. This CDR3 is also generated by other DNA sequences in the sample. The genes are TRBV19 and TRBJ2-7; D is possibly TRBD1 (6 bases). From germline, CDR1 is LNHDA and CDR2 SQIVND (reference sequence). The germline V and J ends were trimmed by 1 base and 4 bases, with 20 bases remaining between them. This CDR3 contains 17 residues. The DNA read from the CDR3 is TGTGCCAGTAGTATAGGGGGGCTCGGGGCGGGCCTGTACGAG. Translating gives CASSIGGLGAGLYE. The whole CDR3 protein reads CASSIGGLGAGLYEQYF.

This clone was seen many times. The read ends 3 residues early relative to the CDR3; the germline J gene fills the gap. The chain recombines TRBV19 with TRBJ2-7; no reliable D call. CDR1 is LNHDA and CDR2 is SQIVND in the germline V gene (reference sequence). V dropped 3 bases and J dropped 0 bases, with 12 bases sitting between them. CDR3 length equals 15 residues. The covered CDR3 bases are TGTGCCAGTAGTATTGTGTCTAGTGGCTCCTACGAG. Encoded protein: CASSIVSSGSYE. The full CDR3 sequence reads CASSIVSSGSYEQYF. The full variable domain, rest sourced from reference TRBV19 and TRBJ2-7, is DGGITQSPKYLFRKEGQNVTLSCEQNLNHDAMYWYRQDPGQGLRLIYYSQIVNDFQKGDIAEGYSVSREKKESFPLTVTSAQKNPTAFYLCASSIVSSGSYEQYFGPGTRLTVT.

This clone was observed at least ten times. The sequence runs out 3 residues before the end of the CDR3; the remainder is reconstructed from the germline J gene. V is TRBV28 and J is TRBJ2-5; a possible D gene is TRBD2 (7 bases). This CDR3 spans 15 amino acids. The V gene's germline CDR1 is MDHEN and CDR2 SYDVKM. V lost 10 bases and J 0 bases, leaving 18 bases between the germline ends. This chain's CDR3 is CAIGGGGRYQETQYF. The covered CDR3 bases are TGTGCCATCGGGGGCGGGGGCAGGTACCAAGAGACC.

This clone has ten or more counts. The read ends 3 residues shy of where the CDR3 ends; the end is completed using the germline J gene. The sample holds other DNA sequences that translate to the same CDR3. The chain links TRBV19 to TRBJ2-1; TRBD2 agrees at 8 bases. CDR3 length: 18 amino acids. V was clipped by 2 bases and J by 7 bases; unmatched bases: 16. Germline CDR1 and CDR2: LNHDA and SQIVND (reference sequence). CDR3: CASSISSRRGAGGNEQFF. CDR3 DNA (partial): TGTGCCAGTAGTATATCTTCGCGGCGGGGGGCAGGAGGTAATGAG.

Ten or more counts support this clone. The sequenced part of the CDR3 DNA is TGCAGCGTCCGGACTTACGTAGCGGGGGGTACG. Encoded protein: CSVRTYVAGGT. The entire CDR3 reads CSVRTYVAGGTQYF. The J gene is TRBJ2-3, the V gene TRBV29-1; 10 bases are shared with TRBD2. The sequence runs out 3 residues before the end of the CDR3; the remainder is reconstructed from the germline J gene. J lost 8 bases, V lost 6 bases, and 11 bases had no gene match. CDR3 length: 14 residues. Germline V gives CDR1 SQVTM, CDR2 ANQGSEA.

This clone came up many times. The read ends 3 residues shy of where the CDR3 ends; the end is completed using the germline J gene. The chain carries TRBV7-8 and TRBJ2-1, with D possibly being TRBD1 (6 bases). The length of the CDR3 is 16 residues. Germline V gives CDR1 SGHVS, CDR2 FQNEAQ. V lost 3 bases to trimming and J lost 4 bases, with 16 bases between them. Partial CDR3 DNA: TGTGCCAGCAGCTTTCATCCGGGACAATCGTACAATGAG. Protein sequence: CASSFHPGQSYNE. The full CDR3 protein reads CASSFHPGQSYNEQFF.

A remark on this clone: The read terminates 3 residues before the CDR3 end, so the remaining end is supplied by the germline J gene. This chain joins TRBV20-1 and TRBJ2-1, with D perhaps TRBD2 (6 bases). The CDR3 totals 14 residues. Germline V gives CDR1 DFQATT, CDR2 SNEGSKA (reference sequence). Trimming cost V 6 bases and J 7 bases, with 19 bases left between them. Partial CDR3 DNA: TGCAGTGCCCCCGAACCGCGGGGCCATAATGAG. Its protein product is CSAPEPRGHNE. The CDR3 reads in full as CSAPEPRGHNEQFF.

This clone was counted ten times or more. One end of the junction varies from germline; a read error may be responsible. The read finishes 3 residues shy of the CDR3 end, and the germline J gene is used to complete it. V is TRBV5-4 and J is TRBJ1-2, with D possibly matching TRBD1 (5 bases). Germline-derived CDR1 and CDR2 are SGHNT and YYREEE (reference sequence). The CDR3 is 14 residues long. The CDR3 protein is CASSLGGRDYGYTF. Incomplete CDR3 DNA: TGTGCCAGCAGCTTGGGAGGCAGGGACTACGGC.

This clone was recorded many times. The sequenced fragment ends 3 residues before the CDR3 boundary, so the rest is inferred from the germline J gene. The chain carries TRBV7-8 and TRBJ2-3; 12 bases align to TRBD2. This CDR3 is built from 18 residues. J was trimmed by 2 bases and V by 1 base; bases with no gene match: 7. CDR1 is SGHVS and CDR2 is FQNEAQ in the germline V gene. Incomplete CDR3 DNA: TGTGCCAGCAGCTTAGGGGCTAGCGGGGGGGCCTTCACAGATACG. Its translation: CASSLGASGGAFTDT. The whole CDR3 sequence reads CASSLGASGGAFTDTQYF.

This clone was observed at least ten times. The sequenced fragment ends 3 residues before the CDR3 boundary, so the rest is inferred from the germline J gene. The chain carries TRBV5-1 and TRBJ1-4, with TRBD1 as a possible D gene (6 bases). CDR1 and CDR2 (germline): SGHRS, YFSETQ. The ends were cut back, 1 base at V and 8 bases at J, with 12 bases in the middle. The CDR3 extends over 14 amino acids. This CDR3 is CASSLPGVDEKLFF. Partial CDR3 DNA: TGCGCCAGCAGCTTGCCAGGGGTCGACGAAAAA.

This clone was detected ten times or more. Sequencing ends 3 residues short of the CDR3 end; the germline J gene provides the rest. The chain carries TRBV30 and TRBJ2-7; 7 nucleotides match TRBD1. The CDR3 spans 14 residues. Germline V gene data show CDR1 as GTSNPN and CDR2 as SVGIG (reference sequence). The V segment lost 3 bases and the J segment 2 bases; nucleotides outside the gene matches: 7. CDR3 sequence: CAWRWTGRAYEQYF. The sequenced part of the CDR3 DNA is TGTGCCTGGAGGTGGACAGGACGGGCCTACGAG.

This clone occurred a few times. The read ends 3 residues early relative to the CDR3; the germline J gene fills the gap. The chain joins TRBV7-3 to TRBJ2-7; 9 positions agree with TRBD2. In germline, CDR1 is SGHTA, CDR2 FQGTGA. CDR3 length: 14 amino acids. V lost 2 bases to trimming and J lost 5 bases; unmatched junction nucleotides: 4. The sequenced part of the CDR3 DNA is TGTGCCAGCAGCTTAGCGGGAGGGCCGAACGAG. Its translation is CASSLAGGPNE. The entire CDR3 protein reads CASSLAGGPNEQYF.

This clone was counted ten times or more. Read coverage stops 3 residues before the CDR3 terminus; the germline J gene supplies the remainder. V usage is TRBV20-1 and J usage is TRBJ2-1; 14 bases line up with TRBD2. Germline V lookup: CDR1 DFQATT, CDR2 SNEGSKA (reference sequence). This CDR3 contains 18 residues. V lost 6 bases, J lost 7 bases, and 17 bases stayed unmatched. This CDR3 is CSAPGLAGAPIPLNEQFF. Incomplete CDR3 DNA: TGCAGTGCACCGGGACTAGCGGGGGCCCCGATTCCCCTAAATGAG.

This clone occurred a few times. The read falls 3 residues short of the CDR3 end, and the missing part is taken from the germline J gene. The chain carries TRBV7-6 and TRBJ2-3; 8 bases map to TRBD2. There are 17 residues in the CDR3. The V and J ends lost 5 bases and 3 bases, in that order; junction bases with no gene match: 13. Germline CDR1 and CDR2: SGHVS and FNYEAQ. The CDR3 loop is CASSPTSSGWGTDTQYF. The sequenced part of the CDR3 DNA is TGTGCCAGCAGCCCAACATCTAGCGGGTGGGGTACAGATACG.

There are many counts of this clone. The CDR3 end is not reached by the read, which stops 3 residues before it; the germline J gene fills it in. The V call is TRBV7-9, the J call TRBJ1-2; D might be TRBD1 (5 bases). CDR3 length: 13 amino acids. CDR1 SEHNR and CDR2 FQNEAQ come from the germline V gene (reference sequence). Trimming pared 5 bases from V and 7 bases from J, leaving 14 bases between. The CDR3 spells CASSGLQVGGYTF. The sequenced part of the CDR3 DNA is TGTGCCAGCAGCGGGTTACAGGTCGGTGGC.

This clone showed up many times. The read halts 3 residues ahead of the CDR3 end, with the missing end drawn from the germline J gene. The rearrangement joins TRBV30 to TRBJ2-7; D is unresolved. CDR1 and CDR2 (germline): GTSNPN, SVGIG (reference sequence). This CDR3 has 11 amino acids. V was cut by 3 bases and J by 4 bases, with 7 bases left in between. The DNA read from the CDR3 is TGTGCCTGGAGCAGTAAGTACGAG. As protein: CAWSSKYE. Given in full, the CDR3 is CAWSSKYEQYF.

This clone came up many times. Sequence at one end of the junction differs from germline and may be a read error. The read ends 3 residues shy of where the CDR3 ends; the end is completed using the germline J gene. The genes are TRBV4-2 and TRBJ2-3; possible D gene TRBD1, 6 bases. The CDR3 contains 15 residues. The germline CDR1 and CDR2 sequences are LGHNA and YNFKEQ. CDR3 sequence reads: CASSKAGVNTDTQYF. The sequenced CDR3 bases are TGCGCCAGCAGCAAAGCAGGGGTGAATACAGATACG.

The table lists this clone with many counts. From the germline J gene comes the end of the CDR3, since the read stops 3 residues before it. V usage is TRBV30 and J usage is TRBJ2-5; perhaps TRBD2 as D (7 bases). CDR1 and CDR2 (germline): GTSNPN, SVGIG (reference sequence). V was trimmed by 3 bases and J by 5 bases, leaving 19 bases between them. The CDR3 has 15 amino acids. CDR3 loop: CAWRTRGGPGETQYF. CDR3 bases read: TGTGCCTGGAGGACGCGCGGGGGCCCTGGGGAGACC.

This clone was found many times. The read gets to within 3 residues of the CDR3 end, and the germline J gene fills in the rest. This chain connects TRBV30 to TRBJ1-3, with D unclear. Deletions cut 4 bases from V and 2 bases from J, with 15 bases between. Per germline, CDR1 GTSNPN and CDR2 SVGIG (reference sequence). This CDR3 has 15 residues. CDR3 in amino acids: CAWMVSGRAGNTIYF. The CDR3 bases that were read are TGTGCCTGGATGGTTAGCGGGAGAGCTGGAAACACC.

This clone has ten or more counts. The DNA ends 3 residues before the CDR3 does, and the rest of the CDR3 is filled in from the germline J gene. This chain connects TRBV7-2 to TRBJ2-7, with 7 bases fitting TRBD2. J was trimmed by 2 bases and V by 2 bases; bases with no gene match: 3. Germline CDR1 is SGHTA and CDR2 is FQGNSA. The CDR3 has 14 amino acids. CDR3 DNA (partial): TGTGCCAGCAGCTTACGGGACTATCCCTACGAG. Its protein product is CASSLRDYPYE. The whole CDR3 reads CASSLRDYPYEQYF.